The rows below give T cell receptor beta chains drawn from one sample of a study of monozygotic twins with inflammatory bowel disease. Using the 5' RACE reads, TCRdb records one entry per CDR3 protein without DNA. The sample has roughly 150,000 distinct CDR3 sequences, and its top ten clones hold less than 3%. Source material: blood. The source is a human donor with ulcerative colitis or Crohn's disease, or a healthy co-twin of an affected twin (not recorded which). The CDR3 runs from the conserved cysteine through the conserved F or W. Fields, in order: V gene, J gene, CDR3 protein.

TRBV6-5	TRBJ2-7	CASSYSGGRSYEQYF
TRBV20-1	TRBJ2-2	CSARGTNTGELFF
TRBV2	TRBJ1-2	CASRLEGYGYTF
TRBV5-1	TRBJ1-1	CASSLQGQTSGTEAFF
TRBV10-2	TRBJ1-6	CASSERQGNSPLHF
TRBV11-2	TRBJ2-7	CASSYAPHEQYF
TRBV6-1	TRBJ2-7	CASSPRTGGEYEQYF
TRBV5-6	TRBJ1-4	CASRHWTGESEKLFF
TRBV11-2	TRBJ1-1	CASSSFTGGTEAFF
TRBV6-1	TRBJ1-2	CPSSEAHGEIYGYTF
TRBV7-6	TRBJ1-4	CASSSLGGGFGEKLFF
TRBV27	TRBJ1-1	CASSIQGLGTEAFF
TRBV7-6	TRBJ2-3	CASSLGFTTGQSTDTQYF
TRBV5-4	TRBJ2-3	CASSGTSLSTDTQYF
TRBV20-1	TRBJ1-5	CSAESKQGFNQPQHF
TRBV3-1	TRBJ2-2	CASSQTSAGELFF
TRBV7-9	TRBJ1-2	CASSPTGLYGYTF
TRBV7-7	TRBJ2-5	CASSLGGTAGETQYF
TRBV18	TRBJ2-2	CASSQPGQNTGELFF
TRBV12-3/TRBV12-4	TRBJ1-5	CASSSGQRSQPQHF
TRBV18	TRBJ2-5	CASSPSNGEETQYF
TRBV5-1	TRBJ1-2	CASTKSGASDGYTF
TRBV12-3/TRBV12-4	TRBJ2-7	CASSFWASGGLQTEQYF
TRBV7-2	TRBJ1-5	CASSRGRGPNQPQHF
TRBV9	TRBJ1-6	CASSVGRQGGSPLHF
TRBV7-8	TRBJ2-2	CASSLWPRQGANTGELFF
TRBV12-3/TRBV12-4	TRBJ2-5	CASSLLAGWDQETQYF
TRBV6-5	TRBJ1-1	CASSYDFRRQMAFF
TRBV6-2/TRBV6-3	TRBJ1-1	CASIVGGGSTEAFF
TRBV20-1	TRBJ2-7	CSASYDRDHEQYF
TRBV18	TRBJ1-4	CASSTASPGAGEKLFF
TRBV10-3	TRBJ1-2	CAISPGPQTGGYTF
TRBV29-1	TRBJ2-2	CSVAGTTTNTGELFF
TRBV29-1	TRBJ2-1	CSVGGRGLLTYNEQFF
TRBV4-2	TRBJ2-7	CASSQDNPGDEQYF
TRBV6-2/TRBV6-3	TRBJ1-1	CASSYSDTGFNTEAFF
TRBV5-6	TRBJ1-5	CASSLRWSEQPQHF
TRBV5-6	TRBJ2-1	CASISAGKLYNEQFF
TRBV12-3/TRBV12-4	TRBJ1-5	CASRKEQGVSNQPQHF
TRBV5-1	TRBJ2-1	CASSLAVEYNEQFF
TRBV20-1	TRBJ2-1	CSARDRGTSFLYNEQFF
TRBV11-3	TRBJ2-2	CASSRTKNTGELFF
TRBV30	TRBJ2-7	CAWRPPGQGDYSKAYEQYF
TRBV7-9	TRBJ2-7	CASSPITGGVDEQYF
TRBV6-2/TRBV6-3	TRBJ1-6	CASSPGLISYNSPLHF
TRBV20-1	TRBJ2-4	CSARDFRAAKNIQYF
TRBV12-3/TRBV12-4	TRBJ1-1	CASNRQGRYTEAFF
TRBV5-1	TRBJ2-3	CASSLGTTSGGFTDTQYF
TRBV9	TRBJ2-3	CASSVGRGADTQYF
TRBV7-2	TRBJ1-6	CASSLESGLSPLHF